The 16 T cell receptor beta chains reported below all come from one sample, sequenced in a study of chemoradiotherapy in HPV16-positive cancers. Produced via immunoSEQ multiplex PCR; TCRdb's table is partial and in-frame only. Here the sample spans 6,800 or so clones, over 75% being singletons. Sample collection was performed from a patient who underwent chemoradiotherapy. The receptors originated from a human donor with HPV-associated anogenital cancer.

V usage is TRBV19 and J usage is TRBJ2-6; D is ambiguous. Germline-derived CDR1 and CDR2 are LNHDA and SQIVND (reference sequence). This CDR3 contains 15 residues. Trimming shortened V by 3 bases and J by 3 bases, and 9 bases separated the two germline ends. The CDR3: CASSMPGVGANVLTF. The CDR3 nucleotides read TGTGCCAGTAGTATGCCTGGGGTTGGGGCCAACGTCCTGACTTTC.

In this sample, this clone turned up once. This chain joins TRBV11-2 and TRBJ1-2, with 10 bases matching TRBD1. This CDR3 is 16 amino acids long. Germline trimming cut 5 bases from V and 4 bases from J; bases unmatched to any gene: 10. Per germline, CDR1 SGHAT and CDR2 FQNNGV. Written as DNA, the CDR3 is TGTGCCAGCAGCCAACCTCGGACAGGGGGAATCTATGGCTACACCTTC. Its translation: CASSQPRTGGIYGYTF.

This chain uses TRBV6-6 with TRBJ2-5; D is possibly TRBD1 (6 bases). The CDR3 has 14 amino acids. Trimming left V 6 bases short and J 2 bases short, with 13 bases between. Germline CDR1 and CDR2: MNHNY and SVGAGI (reference sequence). The CDR3 DNA sequence: TGTGCCAGCAGGCTAGGGACAACTCAAGAGACCCAGTACTTC. Protein sequence: CASRLGTTQETQYF.

The table lists this clone with a count of one. V usage is TRBV14 and J usage is TRBJ2-1, with a weak D call TRBD2 (5 bases). The germline CDR1 and CDR2 sequences are SGHDN and FVKESK. The CDR3 spans 15 residues. V was pared by 2 bases and J by 10 bases, with 18 bases between. Written as DNA, the CDR3 is TGTGCCAGCAGCCAAAACCTCCGGGGTGCCCCAGAGCAGTTCTTC. Its translation is CASSQNLRGAPEQFF. Full variable domain (remainder filled in from reference TRBV14 and TRBJ2-1): EAGVTQFPSHSVIEKGQTVTLRCDPISGHDNLYWYRRVMGKEIKFLLHFVKESKQDESGMPNNRFLAERTGGTYSTLKVQPAELEDSGVYFCASSQNLRGAPEQFFGPGTRLTVL.

V and J are TRBV4-3 and TRBJ1-4, with TRBD1 matching over 8 bases. In germline, CDR1 is LGHNA, CDR2 YSLEER. The CDR3 consists of 14 residues. V shed 4 bases, J shed 3 bases, and the junction held 1 base outside the gene matches. The CDR3 spells CASSPDRANEKLFF. The CDR3 nucleotides read TGCGCCAGCAGCCCGGACAGGGCTAATGAAAAACTGTTTTTT.

The chain carries TRBV29-1 and TRBJ2-7, with D unclear. The CDR3 runs to 11 residues. Germline V lookup: CDR1 SQVTM, CDR2 ANQGSEA. V was shortened by 7 bases and J by 5 bases, with 12 bases between the two germline ends. CDR3 residues: CSADVDDEQYF. As DNA, the CDR3 is TGCAGCGCGGACGTTGACGACGAGCAGTACTTC.

The chain couples TRBV10-3 to TRBJ1-5, with 7 bases identical to TRBD1. The germline V gene has CDR1 ENHRY and CDR2 SYGVKD. The J segment lost 2 bases and the V segment lost 10 bases, leaving 2 bases of the junction unmatched. The CDR3 length is 12 residues. CDR3 protein: CATGQGNQPQHF. Written as DNA, the CDR3 is TGTGCCACAGGACAGGGCAATCAGCCCCAGCATTTT.

The rearrangement uses TRBV28 and TRBJ2-2; possible D gene TRBD2, 6 bases. V was cut by 2 bases and J by 2 bases, with 12 bases left in between. Per the germline V gene, CDR1 is MDHEN and CDR2 is SYDVKM. The CDR3 contains 16 residues. The CDR3 nucleotides are TGTGCCAGCAGTTTAGGAGGGTCTACAAACACCGGGGAGCTGTTTTTT. It encodes CASSLGGSTNTGELFF. Full variable domain (missing parts from reference TRBV28 and TRBJ2-2): DVKVTQSSRYLVKRTGEKVFLECVQDMDHENMFWYRQDPGLGLRLIYFSYDVKMKEKGDIPEGYSVSREKKERFSLILESASTNQTSMYLCASSLGGSTNTGELFFGEGSRLTVL.

The chain links TRBV7-3 to TRBJ1-1, with 7 bases identical to TRBD1. Germline trimming cut 0 bases from V and 6 bases from J; bases unmatched to any gene: 1. The CDR3 runs 13 residues. Germline CDR1 SGHTA, CDR2 FQGTGA. The CDR3 DNA reads as TGTGCCAGCAGCTTAACTCAGGGGGCTGAAGCTTTCTTT. This sequence encodes CASSLTQGAEAFF.

To note about this clone: Other DNA sequences of this sample code for an identical CDR3. The chain is built from TRBV11-3 and TRBJ1-3; 8 bases are shared with TRBD1. V lost 5 bases and J lost 2; bases outside the gene matches: 5. The CDR3 runs to 15 residues. CDR1 and CDR2 (germline): SGHNT, YENEEA. The CDR3: CASSPGQGPGNTIYF. In DNA, the CDR3 is TGTGCCAGCAGCCCCGGACAGGGTCCTGGAAACACCATATATTTT.

The chain is built from TRBV5-1 and TRBJ2-7; no definite D call. Germline V gene sequence: CDR1 SGHRS, CDR2 YFSETQ. The CDR3 totals 13 residues. V lost 0 bases to trimming and J lost 6 bases, with 10 bases between them. The CDR3 sequence is CASSLASGPEQYF. In DNA, the CDR3 is TGCGCCAGCAGCTTGGCCTCCGGGCCCGAGCAGTACTTC.

The chain employs TRBV7-2 and TRBJ2-7; a weak D match, TRBD2 (6 bases). The V gene's germline CDR1 is SGHTA and CDR2 FQGNSA. The CDR3 totals 15 residues. Trimming cost V 4 bases and J 4 bases, with 17 bases left between them. This CDR3 reads CASSSQGQEGYEQYF. CDR3 in DNA: TGTGCCAGCAGCTCCCAGGGCCAGGAGGGGTACGAGCAGTACTTC.

V usage is TRBV4-1 and J usage is TRBJ1-1; a possible D gene is TRBD1 (5 bases). Trimming removed 0 bases from V and 3 bases from J, with 11 bases in between. The CDR3 has 15 amino acids. Germline V gene data show CDR1 as MGHRA and CDR2 as YSYEKL. CDR3 loop: CASSQDRASDTEAFF. The CDR3 DNA reads as TGCGCCAGCAGCCAAGACAGGGCGTCCGACACTGAAGCTTTCTTT.

V gene TRBV7-2 combines with J gene TRBJ2-7; TRBD1 matches 8 bases. CDR3 size: 15 residues. V lost 2 bases to trimming and J lost 5 bases; unmatched junction nucleotides: 8. Germline V gene sequence: CDR1 SGHTA, CDR2 FQGNSA. CDR3 sequence reads: CASSLRGPTGDEQYF. The DNA for the CDR3 is TGTGCCAGCAGCTTAAGAGGGCCGACAGGGGACGAGCAGTACTTC. Using reference TRBV7-2 and TRBJ2-7 for the parts outside the CDR3, the full variable domain is GAGVSQSPSNKVTEKGKDVELRCDPISGHTALYWYRQSLGQGLEFLIYFQGNSAPDKSGLPSDRFSAERTGGSVSTLTIQRTQQEDSAVYLCASSLRGPTGDEQYFGPGTRLTVT.

V gene TRBV5-6 combines with J gene TRBJ2-7, with D tentatively TRBD1 (6 bases). Trimming pared 0 bases from V and 6 bases from J, leaving 19 bases between. Germline assignment: CDR1 SGHDT and CDR2 YYEEEE. The CDR3 length is 16 residues. The CDR3 DNA is TGTGCCAGCAGCTTGGCTGGGGGCGGTTTGGCTCCCGAGCAGTACTTC. It translates to CASSLAGGGLAPEQYF.

V and J are TRBV28 and TRBJ2-7; D ambiguous. This CDR3 contains 14 residues. Germline-derived CDR1 and CDR2 are MDHEN and SYDVKM. V was cut by 8 bases and J by 0 bases, with 14 bases left in between. CDR3 region: CASRPPGSSYEQYF. DNA for the CDR3: TGTGCCAGCCGGCCCCCCGGCAGCTCCTACGAGCAGTACTTC.